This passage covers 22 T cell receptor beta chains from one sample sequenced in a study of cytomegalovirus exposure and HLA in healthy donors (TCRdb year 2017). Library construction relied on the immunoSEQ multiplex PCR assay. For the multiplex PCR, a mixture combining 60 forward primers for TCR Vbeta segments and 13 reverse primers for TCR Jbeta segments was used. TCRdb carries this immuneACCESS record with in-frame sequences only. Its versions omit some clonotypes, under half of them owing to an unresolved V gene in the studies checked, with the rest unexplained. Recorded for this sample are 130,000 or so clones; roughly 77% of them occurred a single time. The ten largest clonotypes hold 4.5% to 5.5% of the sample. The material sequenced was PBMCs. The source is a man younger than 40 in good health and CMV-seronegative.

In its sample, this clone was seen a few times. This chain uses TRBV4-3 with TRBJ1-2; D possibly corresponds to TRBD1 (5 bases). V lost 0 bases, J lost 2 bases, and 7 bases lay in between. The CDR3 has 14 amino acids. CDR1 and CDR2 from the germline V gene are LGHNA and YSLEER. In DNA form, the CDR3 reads TGCGCCAGCAGCCAAGATACAGGCAACTATGGCTACACCTTC. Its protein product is CASSQDTGNYGYTF.

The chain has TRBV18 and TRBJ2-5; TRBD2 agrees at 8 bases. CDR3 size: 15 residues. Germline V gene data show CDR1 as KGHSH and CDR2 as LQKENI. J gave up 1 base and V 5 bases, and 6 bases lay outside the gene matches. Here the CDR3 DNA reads TGTGCCAGCTCATTACTAGCGGAGACCCAAGAGACCCAGTACTTC. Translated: CASSLLAETQETQYF. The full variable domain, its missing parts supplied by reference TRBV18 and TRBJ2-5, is NAGVMQNPRHLVRRRGQEARLRCSPMKGHSHVYWYRQLPEEGLKFMVYLQKENIIDESGMPKERFSAEFPKEGPSILRIQQVVRGDSAAYFCASSLLAETQETQYFGPGTRLLVL.

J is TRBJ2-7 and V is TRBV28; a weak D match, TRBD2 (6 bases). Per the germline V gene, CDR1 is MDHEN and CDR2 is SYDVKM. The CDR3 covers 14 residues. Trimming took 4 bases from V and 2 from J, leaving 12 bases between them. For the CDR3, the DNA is TGTGCCAGCAGTTGGGGACTGCAGGCCTACGAGCAGTACTTC. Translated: CASSWGLQAYEQYF.

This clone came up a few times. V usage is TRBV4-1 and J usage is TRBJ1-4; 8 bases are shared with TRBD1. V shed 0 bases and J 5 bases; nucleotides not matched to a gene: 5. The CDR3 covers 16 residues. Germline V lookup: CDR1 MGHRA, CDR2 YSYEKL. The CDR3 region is CASSQDWGQDNEKLFF. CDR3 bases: TGCGCCAGCAGCCAAGATTGGGGACAGGACAATGAAAAACTGTTTTTT.

CDR3 loop: CASSLGVGVTYEQYF. The CDR3 region has the DNA TGTGCCAGCAGCTTAGGCGTGGGCGTAACCTACGAGCAGTACTTC. V is TRBV7-6 and J is TRBJ2-7; no clear D gene. Per the germline V gene, CDR1 is SGHVS and CDR2 is FNYEAQ. Trimming took off 1 base at V and 2 bases at J, with 12 bases between the two ends. The CDR3 has 15 residues.

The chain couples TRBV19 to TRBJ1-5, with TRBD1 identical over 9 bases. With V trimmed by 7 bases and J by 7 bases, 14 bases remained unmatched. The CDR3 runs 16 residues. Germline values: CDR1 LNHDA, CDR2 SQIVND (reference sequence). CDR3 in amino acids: CASKKGDRVMGQPQHF. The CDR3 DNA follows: TGTGCCAGTAAAAAAGGGGACAGGGTAATGGGGCAGCCCCAGCATTTT. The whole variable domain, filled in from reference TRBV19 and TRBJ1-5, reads DGGITQSPKYLFRKEGQNVTLSCEQNLNHDAMYWYRQDPGQGLRLIYYSQIVNDFQKGDIAEGYSVSREKKESFPLTVTSAQKNPTAFYLCASKKGDRVMGQPQHFGDGTRLSIL.

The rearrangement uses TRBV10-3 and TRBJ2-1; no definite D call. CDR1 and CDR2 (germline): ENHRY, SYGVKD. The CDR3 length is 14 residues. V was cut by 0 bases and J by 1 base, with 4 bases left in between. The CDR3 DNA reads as TGTGCCATCAGTGAGTCTCGGTCCTACAATGAGCAGTTCTTC. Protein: CAISESRSYNEQFF.

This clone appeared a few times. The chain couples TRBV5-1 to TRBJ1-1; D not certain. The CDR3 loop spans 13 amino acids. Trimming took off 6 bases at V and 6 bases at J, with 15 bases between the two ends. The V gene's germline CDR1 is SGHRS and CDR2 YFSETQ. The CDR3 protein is CASTPLDAPEAFF. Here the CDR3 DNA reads TGCGCCAGCACCCCTTTAGATGCCCCTGAAGCTTTCTTT. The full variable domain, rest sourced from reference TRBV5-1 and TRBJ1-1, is KAGVTQTPRYLIKTRGQQVTLSCSPISGHRSVSWYQQTPGQGLQFLFEYFSETQRNKGNFPGRFSGRQFSNSRSEMNVSTLELGDSALYLCASTPLDAPEAFFGQGTRLTVV.

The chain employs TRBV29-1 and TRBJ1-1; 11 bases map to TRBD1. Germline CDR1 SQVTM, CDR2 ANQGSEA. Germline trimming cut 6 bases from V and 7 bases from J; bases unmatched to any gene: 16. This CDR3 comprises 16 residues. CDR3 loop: CSVRPGTGGSFGEAFF. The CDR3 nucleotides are TGCAGCGTCAGACCTGGGACAGGGGGGTCGTTTGGTGAAGCTTTCTTT.

The CDR3, as DNA: TGTGCCAGCAGCTTGTGGGCCGATGAAAAACTGTTTTTT. Amino acids: CASSLWADEKLFF. The V call is TRBV5-6, the J call TRBJ1-4, with D unresolved. CDR1 and CDR2 from the germline V gene are SGHDT and YYEEEE. The CDR3 totals 13 residues. The germline V and J ends were trimmed by 1 base and 6 bases, with 7 bases remaining between them.

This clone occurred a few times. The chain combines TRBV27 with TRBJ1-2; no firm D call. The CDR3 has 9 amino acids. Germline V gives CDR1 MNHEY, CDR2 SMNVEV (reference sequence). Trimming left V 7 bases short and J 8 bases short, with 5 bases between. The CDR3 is CASNMGYTF. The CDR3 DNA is TGTGCCAGCAACATGGGCTACACCTTC.

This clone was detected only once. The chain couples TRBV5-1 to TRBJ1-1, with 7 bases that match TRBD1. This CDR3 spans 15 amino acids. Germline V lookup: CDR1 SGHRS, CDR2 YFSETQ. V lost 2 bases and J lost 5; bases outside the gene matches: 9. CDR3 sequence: CASSLMTGRETEAFF. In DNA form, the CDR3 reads TGCGCCAGCAGCTTAATGACAGGGAGAGAGACTGAAGCTTTCTTT.

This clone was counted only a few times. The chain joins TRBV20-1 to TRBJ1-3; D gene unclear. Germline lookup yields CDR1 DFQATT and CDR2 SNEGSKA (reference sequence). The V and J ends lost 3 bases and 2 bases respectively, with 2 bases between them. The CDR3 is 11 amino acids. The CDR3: CSASTGNTIYF. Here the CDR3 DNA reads TGCAGTGCTAGTACTGGAAACACCATATATTTT.

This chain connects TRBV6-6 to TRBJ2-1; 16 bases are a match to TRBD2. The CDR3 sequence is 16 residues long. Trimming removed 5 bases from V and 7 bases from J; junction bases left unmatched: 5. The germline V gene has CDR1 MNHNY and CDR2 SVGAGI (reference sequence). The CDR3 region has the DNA TGTGCCAGCAGTGGGGGACTAGCGGGAGGGCATAATGAGCAGTTCTTC. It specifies CASSGGLAGGHNEQFF.

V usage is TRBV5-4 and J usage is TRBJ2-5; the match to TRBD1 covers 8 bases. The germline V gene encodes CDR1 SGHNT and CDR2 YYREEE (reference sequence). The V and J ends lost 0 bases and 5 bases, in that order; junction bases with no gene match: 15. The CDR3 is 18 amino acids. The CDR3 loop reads CASSLDDRGLKGKETQYF. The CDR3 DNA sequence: TGTGCCAGCAGCTTGGACGACAGGGGACTGAAAGGAAAGGAGACCCAGTACTTC.

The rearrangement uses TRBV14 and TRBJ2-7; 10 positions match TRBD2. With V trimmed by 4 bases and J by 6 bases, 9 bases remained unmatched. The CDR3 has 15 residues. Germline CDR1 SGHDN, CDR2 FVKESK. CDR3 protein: CASSRLAGVRSEQYF. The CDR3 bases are TGTGCCAGCAGCCGGCTAGCGGGAGTAAGAAGCGAGCAGTACTTC.

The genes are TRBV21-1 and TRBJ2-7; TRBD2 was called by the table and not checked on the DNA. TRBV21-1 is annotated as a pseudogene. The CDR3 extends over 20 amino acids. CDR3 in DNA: TGTGCCAGCAGCAAAAGGGTTACCGGGACTAGCGGGGGGTCCCTCGCGGAGCAGTACTTC. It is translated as CASSKRVTGTSGGSLAEQYF.

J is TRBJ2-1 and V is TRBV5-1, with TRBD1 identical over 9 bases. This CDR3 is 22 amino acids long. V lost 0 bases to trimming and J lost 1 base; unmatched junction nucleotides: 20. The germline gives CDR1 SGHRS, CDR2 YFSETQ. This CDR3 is CASSLGKQGDRAYRWSYNEQFF. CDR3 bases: TGCGCCAGCAGCTTGGGGAAGCAAGGGGACAGGGCCTACCGGTGGTCCTACAATGAGCAGTTCTTC.

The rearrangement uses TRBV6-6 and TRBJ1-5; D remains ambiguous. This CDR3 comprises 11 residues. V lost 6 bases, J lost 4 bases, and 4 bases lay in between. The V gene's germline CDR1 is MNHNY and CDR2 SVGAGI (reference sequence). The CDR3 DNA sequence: TGTGCCAGCAGCAGTAATCAGCCCCAGCATTTT. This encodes CASSSNQPQHF.

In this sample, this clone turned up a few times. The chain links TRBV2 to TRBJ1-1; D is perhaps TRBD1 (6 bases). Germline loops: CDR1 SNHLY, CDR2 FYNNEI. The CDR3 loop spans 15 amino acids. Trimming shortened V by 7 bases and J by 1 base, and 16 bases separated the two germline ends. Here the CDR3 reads CASTLPQGKNTEAFF. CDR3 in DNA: TGTGCCAGCACCCTACCACAGGGTAAGAACACTGAAGCTTTCTTT.

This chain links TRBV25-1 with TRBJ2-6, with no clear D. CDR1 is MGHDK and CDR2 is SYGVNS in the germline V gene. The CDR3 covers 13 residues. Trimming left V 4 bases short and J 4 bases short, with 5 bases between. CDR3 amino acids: CASSGTGANVLTF. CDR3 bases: TGTGCCAGCAGTGGTACAGGGGCCAACGTCCTGACTTTC.

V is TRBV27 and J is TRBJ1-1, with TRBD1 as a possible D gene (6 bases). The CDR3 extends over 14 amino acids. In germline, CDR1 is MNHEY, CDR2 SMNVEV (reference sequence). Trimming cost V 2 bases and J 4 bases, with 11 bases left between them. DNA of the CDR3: TGTGCCAGCAGTTTAGCAGGGGTGGGCACTGAAGCTTTCTTT. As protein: CASSLAGVGTEAFF.